Following are 21 T cell receptor beta chains from one sample sequenced in a study of OX40 agonist ivuxolimab in advanced cancers. Sequencing was performed with immunoSEQ multiplex PCR; in TCRdb, only in-frame clones are kept and a portion is missing. The sample holds nearly 110,000 clones; 90% are singletons and the top ten take approximately 0.52%. The sample here was CD4+ or CD8+ T cells sorted from blood, taken in a trial of the OX40 agonist ivuxolimab. The receptors stem from an adult with an advanced solid tumor such as melanoma, head and neck, liver or kidney cancer.

This clone was counted only a few times. The chain joins TRBV18 to TRBJ1-5; 8 nucleotides agree with TRBD1. CDR1 and CDR2 from the germline V gene are KGHSH and LQKENI. Unmatched junction bases numbered 3, after V lost 3 bases and J lost 2 bases. The CDR3 covers 15 residues. The CDR3 bases are TGTGCCAGCTCACCCCAGGGACAGGGCAATCAGCCCCAGCATTTT. Protein: CASSPQGQGNQPQHF.

This chain uses TRBV6-6 with TRBJ2-3; D is perhaps TRBD1 (5 bases). CDR3 length: 12 residues. V gave up 8 bases and J gave up 4 bases, with 10 bases separating them. Germline CDR1 and CDR2: MNHNY and SVGAGI (reference sequence). CDR3: CASRMGPDTQYF. The CDR3 DNA reads TGTGCCAGCCGAATGGGGCCAGATACGCAGTATTTT.

This clone has only a few counts. The chain combines TRBV5-1 with TRBJ2-3, with unresolved D. Germline V lookup: CDR1 SGHRS, CDR2 YFSETQ. This CDR3 contains 15 residues. V dropped 2 bases and J dropped 5 bases, with 15 bases sitting between them. The CDR3 sequence: CASSFRSPGGDTQYF. The DNA of the CDR3 is TGCGCCAGCAGCTTTCGGTCGCCAGGCGGAGATACGCAGTATTTT.

The CDR3 DNA follows: TGTGCCAGCAGTTACTCAGCGGGGTATCAGCCCCAGCATTTT. Amino acid sequence: CASSYSAGYQPQHF. The chain joins TRBV6-5 to TRBJ1-5; D not certain. The CDR3 spans 14 residues. Germline V gene sequence: CDR1 MNHEY, CDR2 SVGAGI. V dropped 0 bases and J dropped 5 bases, with 8 bases sitting between them.

The V and J genes are TRBV28 and TRBJ2-7, with TRBD1 matching over 10 bases. V shed 7 bases and J 3 bases; nucleotides not matched to a gene: 6. This CDR3 spans 14 amino acids. The germline CDR1 and CDR2 sequences are MDHEN and SYDVKM. CDR3 loop: CASKPGQGIYEQYF. The DNA of the CDR3 is TGTGCCAGCAAACCGGGACAGGGGATCTACGAGCAGTACTTC.

The chain combines TRBV7-2 with TRBJ1-2; a weak D match, TRBD1 (5 bases). Germline V gives CDR1 SGHTA, CDR2 FQGNSA. CDR3 length equals 13 residues. V was pared by 1 base and J by 4 bases, with 7 bases between. The CDR3 sequence is CASSLGQLYGYTF. The CDR3, as DNA: TGTGCCAGCAGCTTAGGACAGCTCTATGGCTACACCTTC.

V is TRBV29-1 and J is TRBJ1-2; 9 bases match TRBD1. With 7 bases clipped from V and 8 bases from J, the junction kept 14 bases outside the gene matches. The germline CDR1 and CDR2 sequences are SQVTM and ANQGSEA. CDR3 size: 14 residues. In DNA, the CDR3 is TGCAGCGCCCCTACCATACAGGGGGCGAGCGGCTACACCTTC. This gives the protein CSAPTIQGASGYTF.

This chain connects TRBV14 to TRBJ2-3, with no clear D. Germline assignment: CDR1 SGHDN and CDR2 FVKESK. This CDR3 has 16 amino acids. The germline V and J ends were trimmed by 0 bases and 1 base, with 11 bases remaining between them. DNA of the CDR3: TGTGCCAGCAGCCAAGAAAGCCTAGAAGGCACAGATACGCAGTATTTT. This encodes CASSQESLEGTDTQYF. Full variable domain (outside the CDR3, taken from reference TRBV14 and TRBJ2-3): EAGVTQFPSHSVIEKGQTVTLRCDPISGHDNLYWYRRVMGKEIKFLLHFVKESKQDESGMPNNRFLAERTGGTYSTLKVQPAELEDSGVYFCASSQESLEGTDTQYFGPGTRLTVL.

V and J are TRBV7-3 and TRBJ1-1; 7 nucleotides agree with TRBD1. CDR1 SGHTA and CDR2 FQGTGA come from the germline V gene. The junction had 4 bases not matched to a gene; V was cut back by 2 bases and J by 4 bases. The CDR3 sequence is 14 residues long. The DNA for the CDR3 is TGTGCCAGCAGCTTAGGACAGGATGCCACTGAAGCTTTCTTT. Protein product: CASSLGQDATEAFF.

The CDR3 DNA sequence: TGTGCCTGGAGTACCAATAGGGCCAACGTCCTGACTTTC. Translation gives CAWSTNRANVLTF. The chain employs TRBV30 and TRBJ2-6, with D unresolved. There are 13 residues in the CDR3. Germline CDR1 and CDR2: GTSNPN and SVGIG (reference sequence). The V and J ends lost 2 bases and 5 bases respectively, with 7 bases between them.

The chain uses TRBV7-6 and TRBJ2-3; 9 bases are a match to TRBD2. The trim removed 5 bases at V and 2 bases at J, leaving 11 bases unmatched. Germline CDR1 is SGHVS and CDR2 is FNYEAQ. The CDR3 runs 17 residues. The CDR3 DNA sequence: TGTGCCAGCAGCCCACGCAGCGGGGGGCAGATCACAGATACGCAGTATTTT. The encoded protein is CASSPRSGGQITDTQYF.

This chain joins TRBV9 and TRBJ2-5, with 12 bases matching TRBD2. V shed 3 bases, J shed 4 bases, and the junction held 4 bases outside the gene matches. The CDR3 contains 15 residues. Germline CDR1 is SGDLS and CDR2 is YYNGEE. CDR3 loop: CASSASGGAGETQYF. CDR3 bases: TGTGCCAGCAGCGCTAGCGGGGGGGCTGGAGAGACCCAGTACTTC.

The chain joins TRBV10-3 to TRBJ2-3; D gene uncertain. Germline V lookup: CDR1 ENHRY, CDR2 SYGVKD. V lost 11 bases and J 3 bases, leaving 18 bases between the germline ends. The CDR3 runs to 14 residues. The CDR3 DNA reads TGTGCCTCATCGAGTTCGGGTACGACAGATACGCAGTATTTT. It encodes CASSSSGTTDTQYF.

The gene calls are TRBV6-5 and TRBJ1-2; D not resolved. The CDR3 totals 14 residues. The germline CDR1 and CDR2 sequences are MNHEY and SVGAGI. The V and J ends lost 7 bases and 4 bases respectively, with 16 bases between them. The CDR3 nucleotides read TGTGCCAGCACCAACCCGGCGCCCTTCTATGGCTACACCTTC. Translation gives CASTNPAPFYGYTF.

The chain carries TRBV28 and TRBJ1-6; 8 nucleotides match TRBD1. V lost 6 bases and J lost 7; bases outside the gene matches: 8. CDR3 length equals 15 residues. CDR1 is MDHEN and CDR2 is SYDVKM in the germline V gene. CDR3 sequence reads: CASRRGQAQNSPLHF. The CDR3 DNA is TGTGCCAGCAGACGGGGACAGGCCCAGAATTCACCCCTCCACTTT.

The chain links TRBV7-2 to TRBJ2-3, with unresolved D. Looked up from germline, CDR1 is SGHTA and CDR2 is FQGNSA. This CDR3 has 15 residues. V lost 0 bases and J 0 bases, leaving 7 bases between the germline ends. The CDR3 nucleotides are TGTGCCAGCAGCTTAGCGGGGATTAGCACAGATACGCAGTATTTT. Its protein product is CASSLAGISTDTQYF.

The chain employs TRBV27 and TRBJ2-5, with D uncertain. The germline V gene has CDR1 MNHEY and CDR2 SMNVEV (reference sequence). There are 13 residues in the CDR3. Trimming left V 6 bases short and J 2 bases short, with 10 bases between. The CDR3 DNA reads TGTGCCAGCAGCGTAGCTCCGCAAGAGACCCAGTACTTC. It translates to CASSVAPQETQYF.

This clone occurred a few times. The chain is built from TRBV11-2 and TRBJ1-6; D is perhaps TRBD1 (5 bases). The CDR3 runs to 16 residues. V lost 8 bases, J lost 7 bases, and 21 bases lay in between. CDR1 and CDR2 from the germline V gene are SGHAT and FQNNGV. CDR3 bases: TGTGCCAGCGCCATTGCGGCGGGACGGGGAAATTCACCCCTCCACTTT. Amino acid sequence: CASAIAAGRGNSPLHF.

This clone is a singleton in its sample. The CDR3 region is CASRNGRTSYEQYF. CDR3 DNA sequence: TGTGCCAGCAGGAACGGACGGACCTCCTACGAGCAGTACTTC. The chain uses TRBV6-5 and TRBJ2-5, with D unresolved. With the DNA end fitting TRBJ2-7 better, the J assignment may be wrong. From germline, CDR1 is MNHEY and CDR2 SVGAGI. The CDR3 is 14 residues long.

V is TRBV18 and J is TRBJ2-5, with TRBD1 as a possible D gene (6 bases). With 8 bases removed from V and 5 bases from J, the gap between germline ends came to 15 bases. CDR3 length equals 13 residues. Germline V lookup: CDR1 KGHSH, CDR2 LQKENI. The CDR3 DNA sequence: TGTGCCAGCACCCTACAGGGCGTCGAGACCCAGTACTTC. Amino acids: CASTLQGVETQYF.

The CDR3 DNA is TGCGCCAGCAGCGGAGTAGCGGGGGGGCGAGAGACCCAGTACTTC. Protein sequence: CASSGVAGGRETQYF. The chain recombines TRBV10-1 with TRBJ2-5, with 11 positions matching TRBD2. After removal of 6 bases from V and 4 bases from J, the junction contained 7 bases not matched to a gene. Per the germline V gene, CDR1 is WNHNN and CDR2 is SYGVQD (reference sequence). This CDR3 contains 15 residues.